This entry is about one T cell receptor (beta chain). What it recognizes is unknown. CDR1 and CDR2 (germline): SGHTA, FQGNSA. This CDR3 is 15 amino acids long. V shed 6 bases and J shed 0 bases, with 14 bases lying between them. Treatment indicated: PENTA 11 planned treatment interruption arm or continuous ART arm. At least 5 million viable PBMCs were required per cryopreserved sample. This record comes from a study of HIV-infected children after antiretroviral therapy interruption. Background on the study: EBV and CMV exposure was recorded in most children. General study points: Naive CD4+ Gini coefficient rose by interruption end, suggesting clonal expansion. Sorted CD45RA+ naive cells might include minor non-naive CD45RA+ cells.

A 3' RACE protocol on RNA, with unique molecular identifiers, produced the TCR library. One entry per CDR3 protein, called by TCRdb with MiXCR from the 3' RACE reads. The sample includes about 89,000 distinct CDR3 sequences, less than 7% of them seen just once. This receptor was taken from a pool of human donors with HIV. The gene calls are TRBV7-2 and TRBJ1-2, with D tentatively TRBD1 (5 bases). Sample: CD45RA+ CD4+ T cells from PBMCs, pooled from several time points, taken from a donor given antiretroviral therapy, either interrupted or continuous. The sample's subset: naive CD4+ CD45RA+ CD45RO- T cells. CDR3 nucleotides: TGTGCCAGCAGAGCCGGCGGGGGACCTAACTATGGCTACACCTTC. The encoded protein is CASRAGGGPNYGYTF.